This TCR beta chain was documented in a study of blood T cells in healthy people across ages. Alongside a J-beta primer mix, a sample-barcoded 5' primer served in a second PCR lasting about 7 to 12 cycles. TCRdb analysed the 5' RACE reads with MiXCR anew, one entry per CDR3 protein. This table holds about a million distinct CDR3 sequences, 51% found once. Researchers collected about 9.1 milliliters of peripheral blood from every single donor. Total RNA, at least 6 micrograms per sample, came from PBMCs. This clonotype has a handful of counts. Source material: blood. This sequence was found in a woman in her sixties in good health.

The CDR3: CASSPETQETQYF. For the CDR3, the DNA is TGTGCCAGCTCACCAGAGACACAAGAGACCCAGTACTTC. The genes are TRBV18 and TRBJ2-5; D unclear. The CDR3 totals 13 residues. Trimming removed 2 bases at V and 2 bases at J, with 6 bases between. CDR1 and CDR2 (germline): KGHSH, LQKENI.